This T cell receptor beta chain originates from a study of HIV-infected patients and healthy controls (dated by TCRdb to 2014 to 2015). Study-level background: The study asked whether deep sequencing of the TCR repertoire from small blood samples of HIV patients could detect immune perturbation and reconstitution. Study-level results and caveats: The study did not determine donor HLA types. Size-matched repertoire data did not replicate the apparent post-therapy recovery of the Gini index in HIV-infected patients. Significantly higher mean Gini indices were seen in HIV-infected repertoires than in controls, possibly reflecting oligoclonality. HIV-associated CDR3s exhibited a significant reduction in frequency during therapy, whereas CMV-associated CDR3s exhibited no significant change, although the majority increased in frequency. The use of whole blood limited sequencing depth and precluded separation of the dynamics of distinct T-cell subpopulations. The pairing of alpha and beta chains was not determined in the samples. Unequal numbers of distinct sequences between patients and controls complicated comparisons, and size-matching overweighted rare events from HIV-infected data. Both the Jaccard index and the count of highly shared sequences showed that healthy controls shared more CDR3s between individuals than HIV+ patients did. Alpha-chain CDR3s from MAIT cells appeared at high frequency in healthy controls but were severely depleted in HIV+ repertoires. Compared with untreated HIV+ repertoires, healthy control repertoires had roughly threefold more distinct CDR3s and higher Shannon diversity. Slight age and sex profile differences between the study cohorts did not explain the observed diversity differences. Compared with controls, HIV-infected patients showed significantly different mean usage of eight alpha and eight beta V genes. Only sixteen HIV-infected individuals were processed, which the authors considered a major limit on how widely the findings apply.

Whole blood was used without cell fractionation, so the repertoire reflected all unsorted peripheral T cells. Roughly 10 uninfected healthy donors were sampled as controls, a few of whom were sampled twice roughly 3 months apart. For RNA extraction, an approximately 2.6 ml sample of peripheral blood was drawn into Tempus tubes. The TURBO-DNase kit was used to remove leftover genomic DNA, and GLOBINclear was used to deplete globin mRNA. As encoded in the germline V gene, CDR1 is SGHVS while CDR2 is FNYEAQ. After removal of 3 bases from V and 2 bases from J, the junction retains 16 bases not matched to a gene. There are 20 amino acids in the CDR3, from cysteine to phenylalanine inclusive. Kept here is only the CDR3 DNA, which spans 60 bases and is read in frame from base 1. This clonotype was picked up many times. Its cognate antigen has yet to be identified. No much larger clonotype is one base removed from it; base qualities were not supplied.

Using SuperScript III with primers targeting the alpha and beta constant regions, 500 ng of RNA was reverse transcribed. Separate alpha and beta chain libraries were generated by chain-specific third strand synthesis with multiplexing indices. The protocol used a single primer pair to amplify all rearrangements within a chain, which avoided primer bias, and attached molecular barcodes to each cDNA molecule. T4 RNA Ligase 1 joined purified cDNA to a 5' RACE adapter that carried a random hexamer and the SP2 sequencing primer site. Second strand synthesis was performed with Phusion polymerase and primed from the SP2 site, and slow temperature ramps were applied to favor optimal annealing. Each molecule's 12-nucleotide barcode consisted of two random hexamer sequences, both added before amplification and joined together. A brief initial PCR introduced P5 and P7 adapter elements together with a second index, and an approximately 23-cycle amplification PCR using P5s and P7 primers was subsequently performed. A total of about 27 PCR cycles were applied to the libraries, which were quantified on a Qubit, sized on a Bioanalyzer, and diluted to 4 nM. Sequencing of the normalized libraries was performed on an Illumina MiSeq with 2 x 250 paired-end kits. Into 7.5 to 10 ul Tris-Cl, the reverse transcription reactions were eluted following cleanup on MinElute columns. The adapter ligations were run for 23 hours at 16 degrees C, and AMPure XP beads at a 1:1 ratio were afterwards used to clean them. The original methods were these. Demultiplexed FASTQ files were processed with a modified Decombinator by which V, J, insert and barcode information was output. Any sequence that shared a barcode yet differed from the dominant sequence was discarded as an error, and the number of original cDNA molecules was estimated by counting barcodes clustered at Levenshtein distance 3. The R packages ineq, vegan, igraph and RCytoscape were used for downstream analyses, with IMGT nomenclature and CDR3 definitions applied. V gene usage was computed over distinct sequences, each TCR counted once to avoid skew from clonal expansion. Unique CDR3 amino acid sequences within a donor were connected in similarity networks whenever two sequences differed by a single Levenshtein edit. Published HIV-specific CDR3s (around 83 alpha, 600 to 750 beta) and CMV-specific CDR3s (about 13 alpha, over 200 beta) were compiled and searched for in the repertoires. It was shown by random subsampling to size-matched repertoires that the decreased diversity of patients was not caused by their lower sequence numbers. TCRdb itself trimmed the public reads at Q25 with fastp, ran MiXCR and retained productive beta chains. Merged by CDR3 protein, the rows form single entries marked with the most common genes and DNA. Clone size and V and J calls follow TCRdb, not the original study. The sample table lists 15,000 to 20,000 distinct CDR3 sequences, about 8.3% of them with a count of one. The top ten hold approximately 2.5% of the sample.

The chain joins TRBV7-6 to TRBJ1-5, and TRBD1 matches 10 of the central bases. This clonotype originated in an adult in good health. The sequenced sample was blood. The CDR3 sequence is CASSLGDRDRGPVGNQPQHF. In nucleotides, the sequence is TGTGCCAGCAGCTTGGGGGACCGGGACAGGGGCCCCGTTGGCAATCAGCCCCAGCATTTT.